This is a list of T cell receptor beta chains from one sample in a study of blood T cells in healthy people across ages. MiXCR was run by TCRdb on the 5' RACE reads, yielding one entry per CDR3 protein. The data hold about 1.1 million distinct CDR3 sequences, with around two fifths observed a single time. Sequencing was performed on blood. The source is a man younger than 35 in good health. CDR3s include the opening cysteine and the closing phenylalanine or tryptophan. The D gene is left open where the match is weak. The size field is filled for only some rows; it gives once, few, many or a size class.

J gene: TRBJ1-2; V gene: TRBV20-1; clone size: many; D gene: NA; CDR3 DNA: TGCAGTGCTGGACAGACCTATGGCTACACCTTC; CDR3 protein: CSAGQTYGYTF
J gene: TRBJ1-5; V gene: TRBV6-2/TRBV6-3; clone size: NA; D gene: NA; CDR3 DNA: TGTGCCAGCAGTTACTCGGGGGGACCTCAGCCCCAGCATTTT; CDR3 protein: CASSYSGGPQPQHF
J gene: TRBJ1-1; V gene: TRBV20-1; clone size: few; D gene: NA; CDR3 DNA: TGCAGTGTCAAACCGGACACTGAAGCTTTCTTT; CDR3 protein: CSVKPDTEAFF
J gene: TRBJ2-7; V gene: TRBV10-3; clone size: NA; D gene: NA; CDR3 DNA: TGTGCCATCAGTGGAGGAAGCACCACCTACAATGAGCAGTACTTC; CDR3 protein: CAISGGSTTYNEQYF
J gene: TRBJ1-1; V gene: TRBV20-1; clone size: NA; D gene: NA; CDR3 DNA: TGCAGTGCTAGCCCCCCGAGCAGTATGTTCACTGAAGCTTTCTTT; CDR3 protein: CSASPPSSMFTEAFF
J gene: TRBJ2-1; V gene: TRBV29-1; clone size: many; D gene: NA; CDR3 DNA: TGCAGCGTTTGGAGGGCTACCTACAATGAGCAGTTCTTC; CDR3 protein: CSVWRATYNEQFF
J gene: TRBJ2-3; V gene: TRBV10-3; clone size: NA; D gene: NA; CDR3 DNA: TGTGCCATCAGTGAGCCATTAAAAGGAGCAGATACGCAGTATTTT; CDR3 protein: CAISEPLKGADTQYF
J gene: TRBJ2-7; V gene: TRBV12-3/TRBV12-4; clone size: NA; D gene: NA; CDR3 DNA: TGTGCCAGTCGACCAACAGGGATTAAGCACGAGCAGTACTTC; CDR3 protein: CASRPTGIKHEQYF
J gene: TRBJ2-1; V gene: TRBV7-9; clone size: NA; D gene: NA; CDR3 DNA: TGTGCCAGCAGCTCTCGGGGTAATGAGCGGTTCTTC; CDR3 protein: CASSSRGNERFF
J gene: TRBJ1-1; V gene: TRBV4-2; clone size: few; D gene: NA; CDR3 DNA: TGTGCCAGCAGCCAAGATCGGTCAGACGCTTTCTTT; CDR3 protein: CASSQDRSDAFF
J gene: TRBJ2-7; V gene: TRBV20-1; clone size: NA; D gene: TRBD2; CDR3 DNA: TGCAGTGCTAGAGATTATAGCGGGGGGATGGAGACCCAGTGCTTC; CDR3 protein: CSARDYSGGMETQCF
J gene: TRBJ1-5; V gene: TRBV7-9; clone size: NA; D gene: NA; CDR3 DNA: TGTGCCAGCAGCTTATGGGGGCCGGGGGCGGTCAATCAGCCCCAGCATTTT; CDR3 protein: CASSLWGPGAVNQPQHF
J gene: TRBJ2-5; V gene: TRBV12-3/TRBV12-4; clone size: NA; D gene: TRBD1; CDR3 DNA: TGTGCCAGCAGTACCGGGACAGAAGAGACCCAGTACTTC; CDR3 protein: CASSTGTEETQYF
J gene: TRBJ1-1; V gene: TRBV6-5; clone size: NA; D gene: NA; CDR3 DNA: TGTGCCAGCAGTTATGCGGGGGACACTGAAGCTTTCTTT; CDR3 protein: CASSYAGDTEAFF
J gene: TRBJ1-2; V gene: TRBV29-1; clone size: NA; D gene: TRBD1; CDR3 DNA: TGCAGCGTTGCGACAGGGATCGGGGCAGGAGGTGGCTACACCTTC; CDR3 protein: CSVATGIGAGGGYTF
J gene: TRBJ1-2; V gene: TRBV6-2/TRBV6-3; clone size: few; D gene: NA; CDR3 DNA: TGTGCCAGCAGTTACCGGCAGACCTATGGCTACACCTTC; CDR3 protein: CASSYRQTYGYTF
J gene: TRBJ1-4; V gene: TRBV4-1; clone size: few; D gene: NA; CDR3 DNA: TGCGCCAGCAGCCAAGGGCAGGCGGTTGAAAAACTGTTTTTT; CDR3 protein: CASSQGQAVEKLFF
J gene: TRBJ2-3; V gene: TRBV7-8; clone size: few; D gene: NA; CDR3 DNA: TGTGCCAGCAGCTTGGGGAACAGCCCAGATACGCAGTATTTT; CDR3 protein: CASSLGNSPDTQYF
J gene: TRBJ1-2; V gene: TRBV27; clone size: NA; D gene: NA; CDR3 DNA: TGTGCCAGCAGTCTAGGTGGGGGCACCTATGGCTACACCTTC; CDR3 protein: CASSLGGGTYGYTF
J gene: TRBJ2-1; V gene: TRBV12-3/TRBV12-4; clone size: many; D gene: NA; CDR3 DNA: TGTGCCAGCAGCCCCACAGGGAGCTCCTACAATGAGCAGTTCTTC; CDR3 protein: CASSPTGSSYNEQFF
J gene: TRBJ2-3; V gene: TRBV6-2/TRBV6-3; clone size: once; D gene: TRBD2; CDR3 DNA: TGTGCCAGCAGTTTTCAGCGGGGGGGGCTCACAGATACGCAGTATTTT; CDR3 protein: CASSFQRGGLTDTQYF
J gene: TRBJ1-5; V gene: TRBV7-8; clone size: NA; D gene: NA; CDR3 DNA: TGTGCCAGCAGCTTAGCGTCTTATAACAATCAGCCCCAGCATTTT; CDR3 protein: CASSLASYNNQPQHF
J gene: TRBJ2-7; V gene: TRBV2; clone size: NA; D gene: TRBD1; CDR3 DNA: TGTGCCAGCGGGGATACCGACAGGGGTTCCCCCTACGAGCAGTACTTC; CDR3 protein: CASGDTDRGSPYEQYF
J gene: TRBJ1-2; V gene: TRBV4-1; clone size: NA; D gene: NA; CDR3 DNA: TGCGCCAGCAGCCAAGATTGGACCAGTACTAACTATGGCTACACCTTC; CDR3 protein: CASSQDWTSTNYGYTF
J gene: TRBJ1-2; V gene: TRBV27; clone size: few; D gene: TRBD1; CDR3 DNA: TGTGCCAGCAGAAACCAGGGACAGAACTATGGCTACACCTTC; CDR3 protein: CASRNQGQNYGYTF
J gene: TRBJ1-2; V gene: TRBV6-2/TRBV6-3; clone size: NA; D gene: NA; CDR3 DNA: TGTGCCAGCAGTTACCCAACCCATGGCTACACCTTC; CDR3 protein: CASSYPTHGYTF
J gene: TRBJ1-5; V gene: TRBV12-3/TRBV12-4; clone size: NA; D gene: TRBD1; CDR3 DNA: TGTGCCAGCAGCGTGACCGCCGGGACAGGGGAGTTAAGCAATCAGCCCCAGCATTTT; CDR3 protein: CASSVTAGTGELSNQPQHF
J gene: TRBJ2-1; V gene: TRBV27; clone size: NA; D gene: NA; CDR3 DNA: TGTGCCAGCACCTCACGGACAGCTCCATCCTACAATGAGCAGTTCTTC; CDR3 protein: CASTSRTAPSYNEQFF
J gene: TRBJ2-3; V gene: TRBV4-2; clone size: NA; D gene: TRBD2; CDR3 DNA: TGTGCCAGCAGCCAAGAAGCGGGGGGCTCAGATACGCAGTATTTT; CDR3 protein: CASSQEAGGSDTQYF
J gene: TRBJ1-5; V gene: TRBV7-9; clone size: NA; D gene: NA; CDR3 DNA: TGTGCCAGCAGCCCACTTTCGGATCAGCCCCAGCATTTT; CDR3 protein: CASSPLSDQPQHF
J gene: TRBJ2-3; V gene: TRBV19; clone size: NA; D gene: NA; CDR3 DNA: TGTGCCAGTACCCCGGGGGCAGGGATCACAGATACGCAGTATTTT; CDR3 protein: CASTPGAGITDTQYF
J gene: TRBJ2-7; V gene: TRBV11-2; clone size: NA; D gene: NA; CDR3 DNA: TGTGCCAGCAGCTTGAGCCAGCTAACCTACGAGCAGTACTTC; CDR3 protein: CASSLSQLTYEQYF
J gene: TRBJ2-1; V gene: TRBV12-3/TRBV12-4; clone size: few; D gene: NA; CDR3 DNA: TGTGCCAGCAGTCAAGGACTCGGCGGACGTCGTGAGCAGTTCTTC; CDR3 protein: CASSQGLGGRREQFF
J gene: TRBJ1-2; V gene: TRBV5-1; clone size: NA; D gene: NA; CDR3 DNA: TGCGCCAGCAGCAAGGAAGAACAATCTCGCTACACCTTC; CDR3 protein: CASSKEEQSRYTF
J gene: TRBJ2-4; V gene: TRBV7-8; clone size: few; D gene: NA; CDR3 DNA: TGTGCCAGCAGCCCTCCCCAGGGACGGCGTCTGGACATTCAGTACTTC; CDR3 protein: CASSPPQGRRLDIQYF
J gene: TRBJ1-1; V gene: TRBV3-1; clone size: few; D gene: TRBD1; CDR3 DNA: TGTGCCAGCAGCCAATCCTTGCCGGGACAGGGGGCGGTGAACACTGAAGCTTTCTTT; CDR3 protein: CASSQSLPGQGAVNTEAFF
J gene: TRBJ1-1; V gene: TRBV12-3/TRBV12-4; clone size: NA; D gene: TRBD1; CDR3 DNA: TGTGCCAGCAGGCCTAGCTCAGGGGACAGGGGGGTTCTTAACACTGAAGCTTTCTTT; CDR3 protein: CASRPSSGDRGVLNTEAFF
J gene: TRBJ1-2; V gene: TRBV7-9; clone size: NA; D gene: NA; CDR3 DNA: TGCGCCAGCAGATCGCCGGTCAGCACTCCTAACTATGGCTACACCTTC; CDR3 protein: CASRSPVSTPNYGYTF
J gene: TRBJ2-1; V gene: TRBV7-2; clone size: many; D gene: TRBD2; CDR3 DNA: TGTGCCAGCAGCACACGGACTAGCGGGGGAGTACCGAGCTCCTACAATGAGCAGTTCTTC; CDR3 protein: CASSTRTSGGVPSSYNEQFF
J gene: TRBJ2-3; V gene: TRBV28; clone size: NA; D gene: NA; CDR3 DNA: TGTGCCAGCAGTGCCGCTTTTCAGGGAACAGATACGCAGTATTTT; CDR3 protein: CASSAAFQGTDTQYF
J gene: TRBJ1-1; V gene: TRBV20-1; clone size: few; D gene: NA; CDR3 DNA: TGCAGTGCTAGGGGACCGCAGGGCACTGAAGCTTTCTTT; CDR3 protein: CSARGPQGTEAFF
J gene: TRBJ1-1; V gene: TRBV12-3/TRBV12-4; clone size: NA; D gene: NA; CDR3 DNA: TGTGCCAGCAGTTTGAAGGAGTCGAACACTGAAGCTTTCTTT; CDR3 protein: CASSLKESNTEAFF
J gene: TRBJ1-1; V gene: TRBV7-2; clone size: few; D gene: NA; CDR3 DNA: TGTGCCAGCAGCTTAGGAGCTGGAGGAGACACTGAAGCTTTCTTT; CDR3 protein: CASSLGAGGDTEAFF
J gene: TRBJ1-4; V gene: TRBV7-9; clone size: NA; D gene: NA; CDR3 DNA: TGTGCCAGCAGCTTATTGACTAATGAAAAACTGTTTTTT; CDR3 protein: CASSLLTNEKLFF
J gene: TRBJ1-4; V gene: TRBV28; clone size: many; D gene: NA; CDR3 DNA: TGTGCCAGCAACCTAATAGGCGAAAAACTGTTTTTT; CDR3 protein: CASNLIGEKLFF
J gene: TRBJ2-1; V gene: TRBV29-1; clone size: NA; D gene: TRBD1; CDR3 DNA: TGCAGCGTATTTTCGTCCGGGACAGGGTACAATGAGCAGTTCTTC; CDR3 protein: CSVFSSGTGYNEQFF
J gene: TRBJ2-7; V gene: TRBV6-5; clone size: few; D gene: TRBD2; CDR3 DNA: TGTGCCAGCAGGGGGGGGACCTACAATGAGCAGTACTTC; CDR3 protein: CASRGGTYNEQYF
J gene: TRBJ1-1; V gene: TRBV4-3; clone size: NA; D gene: TRBD1; CDR3 DNA: TGCGCCAGCAGCCAAGGACAGGGCGTTCTGAACACTGAAGCTTTCTTT; CDR3 protein: CASSQGQGVLNTEAFF
J gene: TRBJ1-4; V gene: TRBV7-2; clone size: NA; D gene: TRBD1; CDR3 DNA: TGTGCCAGCAGACCGGGACAGTTTAATGAAAAACTGTTTTTT; CDR3 protein: CASRPGQFNEKLFF
J gene: TRBJ2-3; V gene: TRBV6-5; clone size: NA; D gene: NA; CDR3 DNA: TGTGCCAGCAGTTACTCGATGTCGGGGACAGATACGCAGTATTTT; CDR3 protein: CASSYSMSGTDTQYF
J gene: TRBJ2-3; V gene: TRBV12-3/TRBV12-4; clone size: NA; D gene: NA; CDR3 DNA: TGTGCCAGCAGTTTTGGCAGCCCGGGAGATACGCAGTATTTT; CDR3 protein: CASSFGSPGDTQYF
J gene: TRBJ1-6; V gene: TRBV5-1; clone size: few; D gene: NA; CDR3 DNA: TGCGCCAGCAGCTTGGCAGTCGGTAATTCACCCCTCCACTTT; CDR3 protein: CASSLAVGNSPLHF